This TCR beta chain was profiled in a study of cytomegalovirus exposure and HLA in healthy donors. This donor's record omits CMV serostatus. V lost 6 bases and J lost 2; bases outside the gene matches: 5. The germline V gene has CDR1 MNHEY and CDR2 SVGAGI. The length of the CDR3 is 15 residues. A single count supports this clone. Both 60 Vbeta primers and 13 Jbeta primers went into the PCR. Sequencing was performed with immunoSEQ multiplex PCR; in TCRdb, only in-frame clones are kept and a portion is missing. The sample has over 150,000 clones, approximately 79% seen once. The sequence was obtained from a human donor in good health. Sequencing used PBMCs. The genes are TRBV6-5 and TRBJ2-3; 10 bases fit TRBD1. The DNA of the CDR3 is TGTGCCAGCAGGTTGACAGGGGGCCCCACAGATACGCAGTATTTT. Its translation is CASRLTGGPTDTQYF.